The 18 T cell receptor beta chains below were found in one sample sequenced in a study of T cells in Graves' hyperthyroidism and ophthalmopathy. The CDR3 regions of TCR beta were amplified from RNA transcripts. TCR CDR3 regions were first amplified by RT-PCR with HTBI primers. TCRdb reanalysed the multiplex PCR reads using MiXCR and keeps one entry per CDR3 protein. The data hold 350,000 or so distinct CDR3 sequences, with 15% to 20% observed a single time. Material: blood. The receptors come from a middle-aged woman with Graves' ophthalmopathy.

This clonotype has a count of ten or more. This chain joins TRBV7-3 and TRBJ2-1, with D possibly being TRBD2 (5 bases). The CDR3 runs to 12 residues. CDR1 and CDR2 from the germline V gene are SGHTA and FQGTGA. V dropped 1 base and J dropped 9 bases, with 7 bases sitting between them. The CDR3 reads CASSLNRGEQFF. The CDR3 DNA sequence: TGTGCCAGCAGCTTAAACCGGGGTGAGCAGTTCTTC.

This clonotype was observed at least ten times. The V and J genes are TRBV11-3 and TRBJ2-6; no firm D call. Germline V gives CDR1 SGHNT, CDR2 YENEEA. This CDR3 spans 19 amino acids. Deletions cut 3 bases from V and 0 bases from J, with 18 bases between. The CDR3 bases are TGTGCCAGCAGCTTCCCGATAGGCCGACTCCTCTCTGGGGCCAACGTCCTGACTTTC. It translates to CASSFPIGRLLSGANVLTF.

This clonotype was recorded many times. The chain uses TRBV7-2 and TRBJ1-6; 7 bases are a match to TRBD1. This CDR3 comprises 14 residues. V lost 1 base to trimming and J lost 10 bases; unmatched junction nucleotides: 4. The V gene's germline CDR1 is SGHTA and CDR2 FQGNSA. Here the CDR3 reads CASSLVTGVSPLHF. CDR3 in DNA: TGTGCCAGCAGCTTAGTTACAGGGGTATCACCCCTCCACTTT.

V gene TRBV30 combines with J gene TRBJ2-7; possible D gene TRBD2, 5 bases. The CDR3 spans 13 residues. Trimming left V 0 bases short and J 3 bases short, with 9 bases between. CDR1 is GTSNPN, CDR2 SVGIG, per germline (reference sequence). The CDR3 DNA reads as TGTGCCTGGAGTGTAAGCGGAAACTACGAGCAGTACTTC. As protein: CAWSVSGNYEQYF.

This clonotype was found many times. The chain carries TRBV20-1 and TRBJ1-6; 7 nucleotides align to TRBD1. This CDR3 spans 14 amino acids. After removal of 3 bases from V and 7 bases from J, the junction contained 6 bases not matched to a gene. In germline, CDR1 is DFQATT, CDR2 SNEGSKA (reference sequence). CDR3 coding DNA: TGCAGTGCTAGGGGCAGGGGGAACAATTCACCCCTCCACTTT. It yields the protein CSARGRGNNSPLHF.

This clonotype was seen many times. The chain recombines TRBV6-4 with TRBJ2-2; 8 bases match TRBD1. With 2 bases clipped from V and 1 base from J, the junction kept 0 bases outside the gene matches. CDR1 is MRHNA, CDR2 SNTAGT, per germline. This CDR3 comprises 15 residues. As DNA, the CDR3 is TGTGCCAGCAGTGACGGGACAGGGAACACCGGGGAGCTGTTTTTT. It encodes CASSDGTGNTGELFF.

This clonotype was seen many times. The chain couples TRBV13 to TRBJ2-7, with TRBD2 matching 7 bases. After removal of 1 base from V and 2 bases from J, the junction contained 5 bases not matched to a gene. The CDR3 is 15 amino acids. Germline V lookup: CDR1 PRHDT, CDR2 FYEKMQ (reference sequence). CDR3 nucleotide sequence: TGTGCCAGCAGCTTAGCGGGAGGTAAAGCCTACGAGCAGTACTTC. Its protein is CASSLAGGKAYEQYF. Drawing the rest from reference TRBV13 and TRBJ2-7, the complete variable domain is AAGVIQSPRHLIKEKRETATLKCYPIPRHDTVYWYQQGPGQDPQFLISFYEKMQSDKGSIPDRFSAQQFSDYHSELNMSSLELGDSALYFCASSLAGGKAYEQYFGPGTRLTVT.

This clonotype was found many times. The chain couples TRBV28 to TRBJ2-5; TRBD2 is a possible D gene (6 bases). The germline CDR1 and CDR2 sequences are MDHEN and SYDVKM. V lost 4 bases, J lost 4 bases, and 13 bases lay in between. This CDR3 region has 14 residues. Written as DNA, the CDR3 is TGTGCCAGCAGTTGGGACTCAGGGAGAGAGACCCAGTACTTC. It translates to CASSWDSGRETQYF.

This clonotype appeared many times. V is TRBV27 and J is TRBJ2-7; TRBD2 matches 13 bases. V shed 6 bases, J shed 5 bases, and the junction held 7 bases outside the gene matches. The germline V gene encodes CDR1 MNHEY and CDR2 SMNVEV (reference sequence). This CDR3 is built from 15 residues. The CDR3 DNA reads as TGTGCCAGCAGCCTCGGGACTAGCGGGATAGACGAGCAGTACTTC. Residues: CASSLGTSGIDEQYF.

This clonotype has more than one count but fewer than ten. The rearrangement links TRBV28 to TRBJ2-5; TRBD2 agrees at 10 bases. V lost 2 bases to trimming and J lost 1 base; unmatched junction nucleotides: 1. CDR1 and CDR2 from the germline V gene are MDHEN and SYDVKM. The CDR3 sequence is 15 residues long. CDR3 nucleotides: TGTGCCAGCAGTTTACTAGCGGGAGTCCAAGAGACCCAGTACTTC. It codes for CASSLLAGVQETQYF.

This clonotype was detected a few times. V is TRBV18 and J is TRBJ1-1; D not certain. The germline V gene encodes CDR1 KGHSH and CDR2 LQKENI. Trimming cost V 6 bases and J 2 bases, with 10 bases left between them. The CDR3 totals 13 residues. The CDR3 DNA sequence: TGTGCCAGCTCGAGGACTTTTAACACTGAAGCTTTCTTT. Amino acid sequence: CASSRTFNTEAFF.

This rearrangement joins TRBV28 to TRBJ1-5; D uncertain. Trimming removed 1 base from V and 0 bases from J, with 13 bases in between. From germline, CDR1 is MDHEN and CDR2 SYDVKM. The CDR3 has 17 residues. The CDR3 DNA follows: TGTGCCAGCAGTTTATTTATTTCGGGATTTAGCAATCAGCCCCAGCATTTT. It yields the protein CASSLFISGFSNQPQHF. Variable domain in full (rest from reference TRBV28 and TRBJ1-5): DVKVTQSSRYLVKRTGEKVFLECVQDMDHENMFWYRQDPGLGLRLIYFSYDVKMKEKGDIPEGYSVSREKKERFSLILESASTNQTSMYLCASSLFISGFSNQPQHFGDGTRLSIL.

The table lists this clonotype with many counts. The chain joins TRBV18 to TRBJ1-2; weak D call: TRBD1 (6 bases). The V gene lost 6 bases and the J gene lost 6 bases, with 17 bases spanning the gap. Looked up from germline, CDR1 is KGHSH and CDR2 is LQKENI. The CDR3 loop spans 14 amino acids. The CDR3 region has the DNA TGTGCCAGCTCCTCCCAACGGGGGCGGAATGGCTACACCTTC. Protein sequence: CASSSQRGRNGYTF.

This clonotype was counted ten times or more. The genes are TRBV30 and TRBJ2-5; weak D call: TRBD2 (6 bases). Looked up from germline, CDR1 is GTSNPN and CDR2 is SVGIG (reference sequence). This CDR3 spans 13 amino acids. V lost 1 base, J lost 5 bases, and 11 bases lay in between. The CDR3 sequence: CAWSDGGIETQYF. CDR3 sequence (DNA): TGTGCCTGGAGTGACGGAGGGATCGAGACCCAGTACTTC.

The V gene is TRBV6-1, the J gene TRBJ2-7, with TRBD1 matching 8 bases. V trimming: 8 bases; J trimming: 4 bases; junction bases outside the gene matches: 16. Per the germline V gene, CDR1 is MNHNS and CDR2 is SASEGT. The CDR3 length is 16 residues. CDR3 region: CASSPRQGSPNYEQYF. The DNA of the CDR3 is TGTGCCAGCTCACCACGACAGGGGTCACCAAATTACGAGCAGTACTTC.

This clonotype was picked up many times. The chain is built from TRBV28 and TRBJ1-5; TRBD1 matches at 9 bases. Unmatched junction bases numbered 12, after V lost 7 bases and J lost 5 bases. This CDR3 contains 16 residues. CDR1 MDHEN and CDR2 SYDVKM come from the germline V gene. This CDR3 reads CASTLYRGPADQPQHF. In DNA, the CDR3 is TGTGCCAGCACCCTTTACAGGGGGCCTGCGGATCAGCCCCAGCATTTT.

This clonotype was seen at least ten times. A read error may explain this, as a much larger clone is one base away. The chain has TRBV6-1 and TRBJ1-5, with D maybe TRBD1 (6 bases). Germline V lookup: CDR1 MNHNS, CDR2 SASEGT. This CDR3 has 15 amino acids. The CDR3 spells CASRQDRSRNQLQHF. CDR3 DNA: TGTGCCAGCAGGCAGGACAGATCCCGTAATCAGCTCCAGCATTTT.

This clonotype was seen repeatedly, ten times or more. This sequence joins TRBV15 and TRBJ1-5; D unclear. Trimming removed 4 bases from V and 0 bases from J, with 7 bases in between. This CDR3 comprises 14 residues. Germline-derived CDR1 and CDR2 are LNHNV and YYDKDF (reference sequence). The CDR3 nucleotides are TGTGCCACCAGCATAGAAAATAGCAATCAGCCCCAGCATTTT. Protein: CATSIENSNQPQHF. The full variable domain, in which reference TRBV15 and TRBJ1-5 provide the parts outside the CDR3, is DAMVIQNPRYQVTQFGKPVTLSCSQTLNHNVMYWYQQKSSQAPKLLFHYYDKDFNNEADTPDNFQSRRPNTSFCFLDIRSPGLGDTAMYLCATSIENSNQPQHFGDGTRLSIL.